This TCR beta chain was identified in a study of blood T cell repertoires in COVID-19. Study at large: Material from acute and convalescent COVID-19 was sourced from the United States, Italy and Spain. Sample material is recorded as cDNA or gDNA derived from T cells, B-cell-depleted T cells, or PBMCs.

This table comes from immunoSEQ multiplex PCR, and its TCRdb copy is limited to in-frame clones, with some not included. The profile shows under 300,000 clones, about 82% of them singletons. Germline V CDR1 and CDR2: SGHRS, YFSETQ. The CDR3 runs 15 residues. V dropped 0 bases and J dropped 3 bases, with 12 bases sitting between them. This clone has just one count. The TCR originated in a man of 80 years or more with acute or convalescent COVID-19. The J gene is TRBJ1-2, the V gene TRBV5-1; D remains ambiguous. The sample comprised peripheral blood. The DNA of the CDR3 is TGCGCCAGCAGCTTGGAGTCACCCCCGGACTATGGCTACACCTTC. As protein: CASSLESPPDYGYTF.